The present T cell receptor beta chain was sequenced within a study of T cells after yellow fever vaccination. Study-level information: SMART-Seq v4 Ultra Low Input prepared the low-cell-number fractions. Study outcomes and limitations: A weaker but faster secondary response was observed, peaking on day 5 versus 15. A large majority of primary-vaccination clones showed up again after the booster (just under 97% CD4, roughly 88% CD8).

The CDR3 contains 13 residues. V lost 6 bases and J lost 2, with 10 bases in between. Germline CDR1 reads SGHVS; CDR2 reads FNYEAQ. In making TCR cDNA, 5'RACE template switching added a universal primer site and UMIs to it. From the 5' RACE reads, TCRdb called clonotypes with MiXCR, one entry per CDR3 protein. The profile shows some 120,000 distinct CDR3 sequences, about 8.8% of them singletons. A few counts support this clonotype. No antigen is known for it. This chain connects TRBV7-6 to TRBJ1-2; a possible D gene is TRBD1 (6 bases). The input for sequencing was CD8+ T cells sorted from PBMCs, taken on the day of the yellow fever booster vaccination. This clonotype was sampled from a man between 18 and 29 years old who received the YFV17D yellow fever vaccine. In DNA, the CDR3 is TGTGCCAGCAGTAACAGGGAAAACTATGGCTACACCTTC. Amino acid sequence: CASSNRENYGYTF.